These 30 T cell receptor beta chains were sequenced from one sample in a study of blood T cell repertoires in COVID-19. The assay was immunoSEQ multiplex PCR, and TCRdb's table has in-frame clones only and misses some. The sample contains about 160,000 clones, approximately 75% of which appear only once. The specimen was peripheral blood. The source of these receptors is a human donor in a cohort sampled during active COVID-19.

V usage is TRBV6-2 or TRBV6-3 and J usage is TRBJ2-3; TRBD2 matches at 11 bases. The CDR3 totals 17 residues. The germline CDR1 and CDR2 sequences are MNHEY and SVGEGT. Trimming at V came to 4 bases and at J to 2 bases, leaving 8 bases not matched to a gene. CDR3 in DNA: TGTGCCAGCAGTTTAGCGGGGGGGGGATCCTACACAGATACGCAGTATTTT. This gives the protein CASSLAGGGSYTDTQYF.

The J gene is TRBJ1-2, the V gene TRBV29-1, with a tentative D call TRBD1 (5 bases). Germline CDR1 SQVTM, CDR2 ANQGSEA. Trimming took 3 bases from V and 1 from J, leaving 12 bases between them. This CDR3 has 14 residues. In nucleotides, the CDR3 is TGCAGCGTTGATGTCCGGCAGGGTAACTATGGCTACACCTTC. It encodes CSVDVRQGNYGYTF.

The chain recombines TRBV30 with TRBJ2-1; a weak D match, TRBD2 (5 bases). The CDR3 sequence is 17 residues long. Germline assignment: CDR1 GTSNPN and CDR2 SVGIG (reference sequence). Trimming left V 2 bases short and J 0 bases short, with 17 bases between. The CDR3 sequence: CAWSTLGVTNSYNEQFF. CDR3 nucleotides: TGTGCCTGGAGTACCCTGGGAGTTACCAACTCCTACAATGAGCAGTTCTTC.

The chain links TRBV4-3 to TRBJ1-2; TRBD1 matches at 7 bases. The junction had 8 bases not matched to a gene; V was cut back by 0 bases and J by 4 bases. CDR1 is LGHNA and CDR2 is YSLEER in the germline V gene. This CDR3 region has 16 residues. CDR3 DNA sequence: TGCGCCAGCAGCCAAGACCCACGACAGGGTTCCTATGGCTACACCTTC. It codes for CASSQDPRQGSYGYTF.

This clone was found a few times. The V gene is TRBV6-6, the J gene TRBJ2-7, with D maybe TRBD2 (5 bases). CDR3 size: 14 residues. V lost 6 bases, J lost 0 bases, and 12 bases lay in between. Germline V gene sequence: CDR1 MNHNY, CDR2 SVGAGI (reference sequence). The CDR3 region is CASSRGGSSYEQYF. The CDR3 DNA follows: TGTGCCAGCAGCCGCGGCGGGTCCTCCTACGAGCAGTACTTC.

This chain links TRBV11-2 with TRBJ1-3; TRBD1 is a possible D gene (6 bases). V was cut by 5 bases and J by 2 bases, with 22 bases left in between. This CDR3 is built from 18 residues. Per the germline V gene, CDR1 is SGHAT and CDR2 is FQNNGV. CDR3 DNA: TGTGCCAGCAGCCGGACAGCTTCCCCAAGGCGGACTGGAAACACCATATATTTT. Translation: CASSRTASPRRTGNTIYF.

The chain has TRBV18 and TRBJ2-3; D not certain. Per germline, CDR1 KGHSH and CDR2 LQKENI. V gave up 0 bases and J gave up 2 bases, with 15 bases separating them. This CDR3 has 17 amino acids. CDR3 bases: TGTGCCAGCTCACCACCTATTAGCCTTAAATTCACAGATACGCAGTATTTT. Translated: CASSPPISLKFTDTQYF. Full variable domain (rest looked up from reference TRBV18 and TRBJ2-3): NAGVMQNPRHLVRRRGQEARLRCSPMKGHSHVYWYRQLPEEGLKFMVYLQKENIIDESGMPKERFSAEFPKEGPSILRIQQVVRGDSAAYFCASSPPISLKFTDTQYFGPGTRLTVL.

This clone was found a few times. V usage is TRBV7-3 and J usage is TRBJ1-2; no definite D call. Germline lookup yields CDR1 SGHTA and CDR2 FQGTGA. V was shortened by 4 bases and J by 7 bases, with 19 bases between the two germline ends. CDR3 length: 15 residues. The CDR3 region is CASSSGEGLGRGYTF. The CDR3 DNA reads TGTGCCAGCAGCTCCGGAGAGGGCCTAGGGCGTGGCTACACCTTC. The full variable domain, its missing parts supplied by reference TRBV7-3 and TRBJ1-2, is GAGVSQTPSNKVTEKGKYVELRCDPISGHTALYWYRQSLGQGPEFLIYFQGTGAADDSGLPNDRFFAVRPEGSVSTLKIQRTERGDSAVYLCASSSGEGLGRGYTFGSGTRLTVV.

The CDR3 loop is CASSPQGITGELFF. CDR3 bases: TGTGCCAGCAGCCCCCAGGGAATCACCGGGGAGCTGTTTTTT. The rearrangement joins TRBV7-7 to TRBJ2-2; possible D gene TRBD1, 5 bases. There are 14 residues in the CDR3. Trimming stripped 5 bases from V and 4 bases from J, with 11 bases between. The germline V gene has CDR1 SSHAT and CDR2 FNYEAQ (reference sequence).

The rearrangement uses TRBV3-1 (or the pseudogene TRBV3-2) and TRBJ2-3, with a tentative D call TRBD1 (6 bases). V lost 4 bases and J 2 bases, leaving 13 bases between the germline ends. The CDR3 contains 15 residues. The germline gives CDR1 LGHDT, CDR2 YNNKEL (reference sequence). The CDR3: CASSPRQASTDTQYF. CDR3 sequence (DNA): TGTGCCAGCAGCCCCCGACAGGCCTCCACAGATACGCAGTATTTT.

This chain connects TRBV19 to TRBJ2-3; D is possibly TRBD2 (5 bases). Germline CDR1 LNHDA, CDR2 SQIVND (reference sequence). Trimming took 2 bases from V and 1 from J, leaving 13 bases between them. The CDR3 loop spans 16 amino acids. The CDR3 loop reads CASSIRAAGGTDTQYF. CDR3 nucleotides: TGTGCCAGTAGTATAAGGGCAGCCGGGGGCACAGATACGCAGTATTTT.

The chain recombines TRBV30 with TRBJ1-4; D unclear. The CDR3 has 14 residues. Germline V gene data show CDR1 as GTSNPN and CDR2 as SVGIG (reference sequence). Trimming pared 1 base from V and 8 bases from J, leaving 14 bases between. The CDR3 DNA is TGTGCCTGGAGTGGTAGGAGGTTAGGGGAAAAACTGTTTTTT. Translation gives CAWSGRRLGEKLFF.

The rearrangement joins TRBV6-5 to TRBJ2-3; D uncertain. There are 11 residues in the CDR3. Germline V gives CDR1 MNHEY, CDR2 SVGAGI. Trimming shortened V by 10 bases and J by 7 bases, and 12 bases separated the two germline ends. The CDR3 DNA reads TGTGCCACGACGCCCGGGTATACGCAGTATTTT. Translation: CATTPGYTQYF.

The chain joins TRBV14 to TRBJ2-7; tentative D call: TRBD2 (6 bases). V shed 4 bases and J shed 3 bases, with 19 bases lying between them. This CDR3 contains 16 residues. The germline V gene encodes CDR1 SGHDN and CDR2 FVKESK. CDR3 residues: CASSPKGGTGFYEQYF. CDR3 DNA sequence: TGTGCCAGCAGCCCAAAAGGAGGGACGGGATTCTACGAGCAGTACTTC.

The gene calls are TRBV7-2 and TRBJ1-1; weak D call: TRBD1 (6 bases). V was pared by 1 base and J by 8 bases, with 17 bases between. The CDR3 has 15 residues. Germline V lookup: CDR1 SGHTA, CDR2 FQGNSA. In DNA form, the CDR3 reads TGTGCCAGCAGCTTAGAGGTTAGGGCAGGGGTAGAAGCTTTCTTT. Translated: CASSLEVRAGVEAFF.

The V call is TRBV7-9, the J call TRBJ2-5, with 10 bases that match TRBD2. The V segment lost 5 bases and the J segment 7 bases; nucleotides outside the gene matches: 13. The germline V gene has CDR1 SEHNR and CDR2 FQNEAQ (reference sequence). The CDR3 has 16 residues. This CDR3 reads CASSAAGTSAERTQYF. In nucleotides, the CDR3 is TGTGCCAGCAGCGCAGCCGGGACTAGCGCGGAACGGACCCAGTACTTC.

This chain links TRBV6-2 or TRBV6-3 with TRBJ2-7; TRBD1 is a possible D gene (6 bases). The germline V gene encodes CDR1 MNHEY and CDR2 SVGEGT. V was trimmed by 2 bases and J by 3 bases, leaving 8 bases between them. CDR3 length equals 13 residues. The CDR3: CASSYRGIYEQYF. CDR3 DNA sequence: TGTGCCAGCAGTTACAGGGGGATCTACGAGCAGTACTTC.

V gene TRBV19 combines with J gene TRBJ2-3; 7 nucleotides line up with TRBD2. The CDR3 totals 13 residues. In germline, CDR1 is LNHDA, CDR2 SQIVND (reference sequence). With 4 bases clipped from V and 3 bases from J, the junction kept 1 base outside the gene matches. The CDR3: CASSTGGTDTQYF. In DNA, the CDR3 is TGTGCCAGTAGTACGGGAGGAACAGATACGCAGTATTTT.

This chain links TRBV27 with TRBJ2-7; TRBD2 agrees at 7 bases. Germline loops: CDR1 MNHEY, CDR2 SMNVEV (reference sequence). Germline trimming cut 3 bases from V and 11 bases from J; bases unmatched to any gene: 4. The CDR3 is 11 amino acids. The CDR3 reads CASSFGSGEYF. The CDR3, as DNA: TGTGCCAGCAGTTTTGGCAGCGGGGAGTACTTC.

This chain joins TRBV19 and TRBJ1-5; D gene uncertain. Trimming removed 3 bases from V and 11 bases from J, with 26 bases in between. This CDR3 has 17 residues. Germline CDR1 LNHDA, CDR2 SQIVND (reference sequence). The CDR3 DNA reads TGTGCCAGTAGTATCCTCGGCGCAGGTAAAGGATCCTTGGCCCAGCATTTT. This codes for CASSILGAGKGSLAQHF. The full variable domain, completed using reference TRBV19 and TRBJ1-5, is DGGITQSPKYLFRKEGQNVTLSCEQNLNHDAMYWYRQDPGQGLRLIYYSQIVNDFQKGDIAEGYSVSREKKESFPLTVTSAQKNPTAFYLCASSILGAGKGSLAQHFGDGTRLSIL.

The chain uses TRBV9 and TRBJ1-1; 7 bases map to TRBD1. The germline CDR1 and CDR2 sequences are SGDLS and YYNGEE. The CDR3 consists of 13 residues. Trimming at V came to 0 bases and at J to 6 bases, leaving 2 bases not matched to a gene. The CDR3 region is CASSVVTGAEAFF. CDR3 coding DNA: TGTGCCAGCAGCGTAGTTACAGGGGCTGAAGCTTTCTTT. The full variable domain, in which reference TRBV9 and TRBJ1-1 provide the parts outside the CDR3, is DSGVTQTPKHLITATGQRVTLRCSPRSGDLSVYWYQQSLDQGLQFLIQYYNGEERAKGNILERFSAQQFPDLHSELNLSSLELGDSALYFCASSVVTGAEAFFGQGTRLTVV.

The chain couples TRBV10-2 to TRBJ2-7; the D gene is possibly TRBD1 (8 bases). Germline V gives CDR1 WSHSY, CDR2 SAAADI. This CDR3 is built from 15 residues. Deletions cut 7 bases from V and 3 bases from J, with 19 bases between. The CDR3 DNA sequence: TGCGCCAGCAATAACAGGGGGGGTATAAGCTACGAGCAGTACTTC. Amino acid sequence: CASNNRGGISYEQYF.

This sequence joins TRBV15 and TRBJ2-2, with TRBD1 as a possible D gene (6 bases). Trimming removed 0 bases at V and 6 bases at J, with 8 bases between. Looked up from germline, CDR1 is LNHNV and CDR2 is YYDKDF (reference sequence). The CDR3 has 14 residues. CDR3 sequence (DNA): TGTGCCACCAGCAGAGACTCAGGGGCCGGGGAGCTGTTTTTT. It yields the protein CATSRDSGAGELFF.

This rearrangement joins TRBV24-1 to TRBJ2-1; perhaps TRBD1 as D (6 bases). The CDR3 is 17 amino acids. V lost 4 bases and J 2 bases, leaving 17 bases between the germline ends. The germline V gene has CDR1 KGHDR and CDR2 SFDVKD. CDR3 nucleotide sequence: TGTGCCACCAGTGACCCGCTTCAGGGGCCTCCCTACAATGAGCAGTTCTTC. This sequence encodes CATSDPLQGPPYNEQFF.

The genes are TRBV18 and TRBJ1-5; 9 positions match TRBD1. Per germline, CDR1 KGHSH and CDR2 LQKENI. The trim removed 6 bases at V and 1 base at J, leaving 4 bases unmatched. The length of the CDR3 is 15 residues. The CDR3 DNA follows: TGTGCCAGCTCCACGGACAGGGGAAGCAATCAGCCCCAGCATTTT. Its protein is CASSTDRGSNQPQHF.

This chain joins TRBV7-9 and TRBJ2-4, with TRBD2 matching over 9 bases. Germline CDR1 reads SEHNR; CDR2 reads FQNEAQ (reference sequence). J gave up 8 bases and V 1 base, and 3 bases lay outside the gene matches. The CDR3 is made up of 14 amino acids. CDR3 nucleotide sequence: TGTGCCAGCAGCTTAGGCGGGGGGGCTGACATTCAGTACTTC. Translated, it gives CASSLGGGADIQYF.

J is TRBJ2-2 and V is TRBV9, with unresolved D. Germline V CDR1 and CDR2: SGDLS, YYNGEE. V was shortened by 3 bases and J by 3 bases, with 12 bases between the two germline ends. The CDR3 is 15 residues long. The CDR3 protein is CASSEIGRDTGELFF. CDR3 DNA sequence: TGTGCCAGCAGCGAGATAGGCCGGGACACCGGGGAGCTGTTTTTT.

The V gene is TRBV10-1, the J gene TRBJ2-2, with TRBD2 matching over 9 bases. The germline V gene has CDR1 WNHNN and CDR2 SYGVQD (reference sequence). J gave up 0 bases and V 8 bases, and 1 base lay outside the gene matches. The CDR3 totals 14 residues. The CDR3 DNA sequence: TGCGCCAGCTCTAGCGGGACGAACACCGGGGAGCTGTTTTTT. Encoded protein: CASSSGTNTGELFF.

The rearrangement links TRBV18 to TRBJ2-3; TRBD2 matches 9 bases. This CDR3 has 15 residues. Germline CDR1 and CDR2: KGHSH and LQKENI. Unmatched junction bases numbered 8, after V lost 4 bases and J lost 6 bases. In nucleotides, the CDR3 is TGTGCCAGCTCACTTTCTATAGCGGGAGTGGATACGCAGTATTTT. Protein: CASSLSIAGVDTQYF.

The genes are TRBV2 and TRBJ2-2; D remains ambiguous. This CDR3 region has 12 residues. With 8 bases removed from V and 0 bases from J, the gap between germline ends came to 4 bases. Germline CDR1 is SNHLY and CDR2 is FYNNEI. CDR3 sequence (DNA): TGTGCCAGCCTTCCGAACACCGGGGAGCTGTTTTTT. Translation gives CASLPNTGELFF.